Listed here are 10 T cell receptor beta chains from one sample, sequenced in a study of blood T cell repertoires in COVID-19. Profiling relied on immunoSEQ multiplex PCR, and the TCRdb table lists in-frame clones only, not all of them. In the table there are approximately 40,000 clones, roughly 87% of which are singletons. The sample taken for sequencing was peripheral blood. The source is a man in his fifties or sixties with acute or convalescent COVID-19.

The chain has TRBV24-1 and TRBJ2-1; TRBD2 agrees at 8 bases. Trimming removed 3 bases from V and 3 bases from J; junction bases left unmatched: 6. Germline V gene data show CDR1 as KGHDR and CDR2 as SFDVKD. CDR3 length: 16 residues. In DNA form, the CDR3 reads TGTGCCACCAGTGATATAGATAGCGGGAACTACAATGAGCAGTTCTTC. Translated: CATSDIDSGNYNEQFF.

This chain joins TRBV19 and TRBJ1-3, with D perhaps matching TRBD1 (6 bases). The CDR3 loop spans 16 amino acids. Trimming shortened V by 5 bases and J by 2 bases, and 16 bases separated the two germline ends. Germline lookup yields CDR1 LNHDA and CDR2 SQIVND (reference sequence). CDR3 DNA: TGTGCCAGTAGTCATTACCGCAGGGGCGCTGGAAACACCATATATTTT. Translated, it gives CASSHYRRGAGNTIYF.

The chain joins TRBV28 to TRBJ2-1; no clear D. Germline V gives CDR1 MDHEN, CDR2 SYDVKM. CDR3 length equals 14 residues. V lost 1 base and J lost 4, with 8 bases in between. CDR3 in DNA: TGTGCCAGCAGTTTATATGGGCAGTACAATGAGCAGTTCTTC. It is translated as CASSLYGQYNEQFF.

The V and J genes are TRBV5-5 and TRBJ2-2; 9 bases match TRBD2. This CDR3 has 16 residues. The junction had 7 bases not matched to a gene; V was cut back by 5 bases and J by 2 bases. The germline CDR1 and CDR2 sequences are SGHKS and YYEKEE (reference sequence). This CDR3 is CASRKRGLANTGELFF. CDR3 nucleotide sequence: TGTGCCAGCAGAAAAAGGGGACTAGCAAACACCGGGGAGCTGTTTTTT.

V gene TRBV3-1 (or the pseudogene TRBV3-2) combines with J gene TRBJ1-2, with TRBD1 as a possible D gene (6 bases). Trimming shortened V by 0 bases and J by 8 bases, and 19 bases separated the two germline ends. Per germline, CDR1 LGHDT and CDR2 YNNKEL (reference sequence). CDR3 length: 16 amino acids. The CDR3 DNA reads TGTGCCAGCAGCCAAGATGTTGAAGGGACAACTTACGGCTACACCTTC. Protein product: CASSQDVEGTTYGYTF.

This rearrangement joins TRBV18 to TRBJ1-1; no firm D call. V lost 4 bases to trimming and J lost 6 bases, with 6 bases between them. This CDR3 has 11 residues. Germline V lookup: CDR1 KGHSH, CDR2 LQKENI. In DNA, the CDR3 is TGTGCCAGCTCACTATCTTCTGAAGCTTTCTTT. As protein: CASSLSSEAFF.

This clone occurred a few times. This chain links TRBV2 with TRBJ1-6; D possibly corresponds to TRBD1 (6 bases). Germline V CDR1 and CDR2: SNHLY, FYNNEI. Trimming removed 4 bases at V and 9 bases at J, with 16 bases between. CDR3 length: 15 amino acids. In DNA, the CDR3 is TGTGCCAGCAGTGCCCGATCAGGGGTATCTTCACCCCTCCACTTT. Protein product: CASSARSGVSSPLHF.

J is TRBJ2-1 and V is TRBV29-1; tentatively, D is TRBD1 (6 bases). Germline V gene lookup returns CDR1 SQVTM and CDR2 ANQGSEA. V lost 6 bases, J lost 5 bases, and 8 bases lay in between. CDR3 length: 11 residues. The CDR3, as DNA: TGCAGCGTGGGGGCTGACAATGAGCAGTTCTTC. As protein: CSVGADNEQFF.

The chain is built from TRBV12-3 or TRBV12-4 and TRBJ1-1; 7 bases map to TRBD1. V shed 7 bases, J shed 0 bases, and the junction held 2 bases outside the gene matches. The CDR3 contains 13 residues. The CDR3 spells CASTTGVNTEAFF. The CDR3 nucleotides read TGTGCCAGCACCACAGGGGTGAACACTGAAGCTTTCTTT.

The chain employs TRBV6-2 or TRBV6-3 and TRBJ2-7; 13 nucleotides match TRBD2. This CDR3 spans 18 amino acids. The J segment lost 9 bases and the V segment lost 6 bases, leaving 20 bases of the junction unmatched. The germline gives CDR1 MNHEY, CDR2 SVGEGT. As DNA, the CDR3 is TGTGCCAGCAGCCCGGGACTAGCGGGGCTTCCCCCCTCTGAGGTGCAGTACTTC. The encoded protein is CASSPGLAGLPPSEVQYF.